A selection of T cell receptor beta chains follows, all from one sample in a study of CD8 T cells in ankylosing spondylitis. A single record per CDR3 protein comes from TCRdb applying MiXCR to the 5' RACE reads. The table shows 400,000 or so distinct CDR3 sequences, with 25% to 30% occurring only once. Material for sequencing was blood, either unsorted or a sorted T cell fraction (not recorded which). These receptors were taken from a male donor with ankylosing spondylitis. CDR3s leave out the opening cysteine and the closing phenylalanine or tryptophan. Part of the rows lack a size; the others show once, few, many or a class for expanded clones.

12	TRBJ2-3	.	TRBV5-6	ASSSPRYTDTQY
13	TRBJ1-2	many	TRBV5-1	ASRPEGMINYGYT
11	TRBJ2-1	few	TRBV20-1	SANHGQGNEQF
11	TRBJ1-1	.	TRBV10-2	ASSELALGEAF
15	TRBJ2-3	.	TRBV7-6	ASSPGTSGSITDTQY
12	TRBJ1-1	.	TRBV7-8	ASSLAVISTEAF
13	TRBJ1-1	few	TRBV28	ASSSPGEGDTEAF
11	TRBJ2-3	.	TRBV5-1	ASSLIVTDTQY
11	TRBJ1-1	.	TRBV29-1	SGEREVGTEAF
13	TRBJ2-3	few	TRBV11-2	ASSLDHGGTDTQY
12	TRBJ1-4	.	TRBV5-1	ASSLGQSNEKLF